This T cell receptor (beta chain) was sequenced during a study of shared clonotypes between healthy human individuals. This CDR3 is built from 15 residues. Trimming shortened V by 4 bases and J by 0 bases, and 10 bases separated the two germline ends. The germline gives CDR1 LNHDA, CDR2 SQIVND (reference sequence). Assay used: immunoSEQ multiplex PCR; TCRdb lists only in-frame clones, some missing. This table has fewer than 1.4 million clones, approximately 78% appearing once. The donors, healthy adults who were HIV-negative, had experienced no recent acute infections or vaccinations. The chain carries TRBV19 and TRBJ1-5; D unclear. Sequencing was carried out using memory CD4+ T cells from PBMCs. Documented subset: CD45RA-negative fraction. The receptor's source is a young man in good health. Some clones in this sample may be carry-over from other donors' samples. DNA of the CDR3: TGTGCCAGTAGTAGAGGGCCCTATAGCAATCAGCCCCAGCATTTT. Its protein product is CASSRGPYSNQPQHF.